These T cell receptor beta chains were read from a single sample in a study of vaccination and CD4 T cells after COVID-19. These TCRs' antigens remain unknown. From the PCR reads, TCRdb called clonotypes with MiXCR, one entry per CDR3 protein. The table includes fewer than 20,000 distinct CDR3 sequences, approximately 45% detected once. The sequencing here drew on CD4+ T cells from blood, cultured in vitro, taken about 7 months after SARS-CoV-2 vaccination. The receptor set was obtained from a human donor who had recovered from COVID-19. The CDR3 runs from the conserved cysteine through the conserved F or W. Each record gives: D gene, J gene, V gene, clone size, CDR3 DNA, CDR3 protein. A D gene is named only where the DNA matches it firmly. Clone size is given for some rows only: seen once, a few or many times, or a class if the clone is expanded.

d_gene: .; j_gene: TRBJ2-5; v_gene: TRBV7-2; abundance: .; CDR3nt: TGTGCCAGCAGCTTAGACCAATTCAGGGAGACCCAGTACTTC; CDR3aa: CASSLDQFRETQYF
d_gene: TRBD1; j_gene: TRBJ2-5; v_gene: TRBV20-1; abundance: few; CDR3nt: TGCAGTGCTACGACAGGGATTGGTGAGACCCAGTACTTC; CDR3aa: CSATTGIGETQYF
d_gene: .; j_gene: TRBJ1-2; v_gene: TRBV24-1; abundance: .; CDR3nt: TGTGCCACCAGTGATGCGACAGCCAAATCTTCCTATGGCTACACCTTC; CDR3aa: CATSDATAKSSYGYTF
d_gene: TRBD1; j_gene: TRBJ2-7; v_gene: TRBV20-1; abundance: .; CDR3nt: TGCAGTGCTAGGCGCACCGGGACAGGGGGCCTAGGGCAGTACTTC; CDR3aa: CSARRTGTGGLGQYF
d_gene: .; j_gene: TRBJ2-1; v_gene: TRBV28; abundance: .; CDR3nt: TGTGCCAGCAGTCTGGACCCTTACAATGAGCAGTTCTTC; CDR3aa: CASSLDPYNEQFF
d_gene: TRBD2; j_gene: TRBJ2-7; v_gene: TRBV7-2; abundance: few; CDR3nt: TGTGCCAGCAGCTCGGGACTAGCGGGACACGAGCAGTACTTC; CDR3aa: CASSSGLAGHEQYF
d_gene: .; j_gene: TRBJ1-2; v_gene: TRBV6-5; abundance: few; CDR3nt: TGTGCCAGCAGTTACGGAAAATTTATGGGCTACACCTTC; CDR3aa: CASSYGKFMGYTF
d_gene: TRBD2; j_gene: TRBJ2-1; v_gene: TRBV20-1; abundance: .; CDR3nt: TGCAGTGCTTCTTTCCCCCCCGGGACTAGGGGGGGCAATGAGCAGTTCTTC; CDR3aa: CSASFPPGTRGGNEQFF
d_gene: .; j_gene: TRBJ1-2; v_gene: TRBV10-3; abundance: medium-sized; CDR3nt: TGTGCCATCAGTGAGAGCGGAGGGGACGGTGGCTACACCTTC; CDR3aa: CAISESGGDGGYTF
d_gene: .; j_gene: TRBJ2-5; v_gene: TRBV12-3/TRBV12-4; abundance: .; CDR3nt: TGTGCCAGCAGGCCCCCCAGTGCGGAGACCCAGTACTTC; CDR3aa: CASRPPSAETQYF
d_gene: .; j_gene: TRBJ2-3; v_gene: TRBV20-1; abundance: .; CDR3nt: TGCAGTGCTAGAGGGGAGGCCGATACGCAGTATTTT; CDR3aa: CSARGEADTQYF
d_gene: .; j_gene: TRBJ1-5; v_gene: TRBV20-1; abundance: few; CDR3nt: TGCAGTGCTAGCCCACCATATAGCAATCAGCCCCAGCATTTT; CDR3aa: CSASPPYSNQPQHF
d_gene: .; j_gene: TRBJ2-5; v_gene: TRBV29-1; abundance: .; CDR3nt: TGCAGCGTGGGGTCAGAATACCAAGAGACCCAGTACTTC; CDR3aa: CSVGSEYQETQYF
d_gene: .; j_gene: TRBJ2-3; v_gene: TRBV4-1; abundance: few; CDR3nt: TGCGCCAGCAGACGACAGCAGCCCGCCAGCACAGATACGCAGTATTTT; CDR3aa: CASRRQQPASTDTQYF
d_gene: TRBD2; j_gene: TRBJ2-5; v_gene: TRBV5-4; abundance: .; CDR3nt: TGTGCCAGCAGCTTGGACCTTCGGGGGGGACAAGAGACCCAGTACTTC; CDR3aa: CASSLDLRGGQETQYF
d_gene: TRBD2; j_gene: TRBJ2-1; v_gene: TRBV20-1; abundance: .; CDR3nt: TGCAGTGCTAGACTCTTTGGCGGGGGGGCCGTTGAGCAGTTCTTC; CDR3aa: CSARLFGGGAVEQFF
d_gene: .; j_gene: TRBJ1-5; v_gene: TRBV7-3; abundance: .; CDR3nt: TGTGCCAGCAGCTTAAGTCTGGGGGAGCCCCAGCATTTT; CDR3aa: CASSLSLGEPQHF
d_gene: TRBD2; j_gene: TRBJ2-5; v_gene: TRBV24-1; abundance: .; CDR3nt: TGTGCCACCAGTGGTCGGACTAGCGGGGCAACCCAAGAGACCCAGTACTTC; CDR3aa: CATSGRTSGATQETQYF
d_gene: .; j_gene: TRBJ2-1; v_gene: TRBV7-2; abundance: .; CDR3nt: TGTGCCAGCAGCACGGACTTATATATCAATGAGCAGTTCTTC; CDR3aa: CASSTDLYINEQFF
d_gene: .; j_gene: TRBJ2-1; v_gene: TRBV7-9; abundance: .; CDR3nt: TGTGCCAGCAGCCAAGGTATCCATGAGCAGTTCTTC; CDR3aa: CASSQGIHEQFF
d_gene: .; j_gene: TRBJ2-5; v_gene: TRBV7-2; abundance: few; CDR3nt: TGTGCCAGCAGCCCTCAGGGAGGTTGGGAGACCCAGTACTTC; CDR3aa: CASSPQGGWETQYF
d_gene: .; j_gene: TRBJ1-2; v_gene: TRBV7-8; abundance: .; CDR3nt: TGTGCCAGCAGTTTAGACTGGCTTAACTATGGCTACACCTTC; CDR3aa: CASSLDWLNYGYTF
d_gene: TRBD1; j_gene: TRBJ1-2; v_gene: TRBV6-1; abundance: .; CDR3nt: TGTGCCAGCGACCTTGACAGGGCCAGGAGGTATGGCTACACCTTC; CDR3aa: CASDLDRARRYGYTF
d_gene: TRBD2; j_gene: TRBJ2-1; v_gene: TRBV11-3; abundance: few; CDR3nt: TGTGCCAGCAGCCCGGGGGGTTGGAATGAGCAGTTCTTC; CDR3aa: CASSPGGWNEQFF
d_gene: .; j_gene: TRBJ1-1; v_gene: TRBV6-5; abundance: few; CDR3nt: TGTGCCAGCAGTTACAGGGAAACTGAAGCTTTCTTT; CDR3aa: CASSYRETEAFF
d_gene: .; j_gene: TRBJ2-3; v_gene: TRBV5-1; abundance: .; CDR3nt: TGCGCCAGCAGCTTGGGGAGCGGCATCACAGATACGCAGTATTTT; CDR3aa: CASSLGSGITDTQYF